The source of this TCR beta chain is a study of Graves' ophthalmopathy and Graves' hyperthyroidism. Overall study results and limits: Blood also held most thyroid clonotypes expanded above 0.001 frequency.

On this clonotype: What it binds is not known.

Using RNA transcripts, the TCR beta CDR3 regions were amplified. RT-PCR with HTBI primers came first, then second-round multiplex PCR. TCRdb re-analysed the multiplex PCR reads in MiXCR, keeping a single row per CDR3 protein. The sample has around 400,000 distinct CDR3 sequences; 15% to 20% are singletons. The authors isolated PBMCs from around 10 ml of fresh peripheral blood. The CDR3 covers 12 residues. Germline V gene data show CDR1 as MDHEN and CDR2 as SYDVKM. Trimming took 8 bases from V and 0 from J, leaving 5 bases between them. The clonotype was recovered from a young woman with Graves' ophthalmopathy. The chain employs TRBV28 and TRBJ1-3; D gene ambiguous. The sample was peripheral blood. The CDR3 loop reads CASAYSGNTIYF. CDR3 DNA: TGTGCCAGCGCTTACTCTGGAAACACCATATATTTT.